One sample yielded the 27 T cell receptor beta chains listed below, sequenced in a study of cytomegalovirus exposure and HLA in healthy donors. The PCR employed 60 Vbeta primers together with 13 Jbeta primers. TCRdb's copy holds only in-frame clones and misses some; the assay was immunoSEQ multiplex PCR. This table holds approximately 75,000 clones. The material sequenced was PBMCs. All receptors come from a boy aged 10-17 years in good health and CMV-seronegative.

V gene TRBV19 combines with J gene TRBJ1-2, with 7 positions matching TRBD1. The CDR3 is 17 amino acids. V shed 4 bases and J 0 bases; nucleotides not matched to a gene: 11. Germline CDR1 reads LNHDA; CDR2 reads SQIVND (reference sequence). The CDR3 reads CASSNRDSSISNYGYTF. Here the CDR3 DNA reads TGTGCCAGTAGTAACCGGGACAGTAGCATTTCTAACTATGGCTACACCTTC.

CDR3 loop: CASSLNGLAVQETQYF. CDR3 nucleotide sequence: TGCGCCAGCAGCTTGAATGGACTAGCGGTACAAGAGACCCAGTACTTC. The rearrangement uses TRBV5-1 and TRBJ2-5; 10 nucleotides match TRBD2. J was trimmed by 2 bases and V by 1 base; bases with no gene match: 5. The germline gives CDR1 SGHRS, CDR2 YFSETQ. This CDR3 is 16 amino acids long. The variable domain in full, completed from reference TRBV5-1 and TRBJ2-5, reads KAGVTQTPRYLIKTRGQQVTLSCSPISGHRSVSWYQQTPGQGLQFLFEYFSETQRNKGNFPGRFSGRQFSNSRSEMNVSTLELGDSALYLCASSLNGLAVQETQYFGPGTRLLVL.

The chain carries TRBV11-3 and TRBJ2-7; tentative D call: TRBD2 (5 bases). CDR1 SGHNT and CDR2 YENEEA come from the germline V gene. This CDR3 has 14 residues. Trimming removed 1 base at V and 4 bases at J, with 11 bases between. DNA for the CDR3: TGTGCCAGCAGCTTAGTACATCGGGATTACGAGCAGTACTTC. It encodes CASSLVHRDYEQYF.

The chain couples TRBV5-4 to TRBJ2-7, with 7 nucleotides matching TRBD2. The germline V gene encodes CDR1 SGHNT and CDR2 YYREEE (reference sequence). With 1 base clipped from V and 0 bases from J, the junction kept 1 base outside the gene matches. The CDR3 length is 14 residues. CDR3 residues: CASSLRGGSYEQYF. The DNA of the CDR3 is TGTGCCAGCAGCTTGCGCGGGGGCTCCTACGAGCAGTACTTC. The whole variable domain, remainder taken from reference TRBV5-4 and TRBJ2-7, is ETGVTQSPTHLIKTRGQQVTLRCSSQSGHNTVSWYQQALGQGPQFIFQYYREEENGRGNFPPRFSGLQFPNYSSELNVNALELDDSALYLCASSLRGGSYEQYFGPGTRLTVT.

The chain employs TRBV29-1 and TRBJ2-1, with 9 bases aligning to TRBD1. The CDR3 loop spans 13 amino acids. The V segment lost 4 bases and the J segment 13 bases; nucleotides outside the gene matches: 11. Germline V gene data show CDR1 as SQVTM and CDR2 as ANQGSEA. The CDR3 spells CSVATSRDRDQFF. CDR3 in DNA: TGCAGCGTTGCTACGTCCCGGGACAGGGACCAGTTCTTC.

The chain uses TRBV7-2 and TRBJ2-7, with D possibly being TRBD2 (5 bases). CDR3 length: 15 amino acids. The V end lost 8 bases, the J end lost 2 bases, and 19 bases lay between the germline ends. Germline V CDR1 and CDR2: SGHTA, FQGNSA. The DNA for the CDR3 is TGTGCCAGCTACCGGAGCGGCGGGTACGCCTACGAGCAGTACTTC. This gives the protein CASYRSGGYAYEQYF.

The chain employs TRBV5-4 and TRBJ2-7; the match to TRBD2 covers 9 bases. The ends lost 5 bases at V and 0 bases at J; junction bases unmatched: 9. The germline CDR1 and CDR2 sequences are SGHNT and YYREEE (reference sequence). This CDR3 contains 16 residues. DNA for the CDR3: TGTGCCAGCAGTCGGGCCGGCGGGAGGGACTCCTACGAGCAGTACTTC. Translation gives CASSRAGGRDSYEQYF.

The rearrangement uses TRBV5-4 and TRBJ2-1; 10 nucleotides match TRBD2. The V and J ends lost 7 bases and 10 bases, in that order; junction bases with no gene match: 11. The CDR3 loop spans 14 amino acids. Germline V CDR1 and CDR2: SGHNT, YYREEE (reference sequence). CDR3 protein: CASGRLAGAEEQFF. CDR3 coding DNA: TGTGCCAGCGGGCGGCTAGCGGGAGCGGAGGAGCAGTTCTTC.

The V gene is TRBV4-1, the J gene TRBJ2-1; 8 positions match TRBD1. Germline assignment: CDR1 MGHRA and CDR2 YSYEKL. Trimming cost V 3 bases and J 9 bases; bases outside gene matches: 10. This CDR3 is 15 amino acids long. Written as DNA, the CDR3 is TGCGCCAGCAGCCAGGGGACAGGCGTTAGCGGTGAGCAGTTCTTC. Translation gives CASSQGTGVSGEQFF.

The rearrangement links TRBV19 to TRBJ2-7, with 7 bases fitting TRBD1. Germline trimming cut 1 base from V and 2 bases from J; bases unmatched to any gene: 8. The CDR3 totals 16 residues. CDR1 and CDR2 (germline): LNHDA, SQIVND (reference sequence). CDR3 in DNA: TGTGCCAGTAGTATAGGACGGACAGGCGGAACCTACGAGCAGTACTTC. It yields the protein CASSIGRTGGTYEQYF. The full variable domain, rest sourced from reference TRBV19 and TRBJ2-7, is DGGITQSPKYLFRKEGQNVTLSCEQNLNHDAMYWYRQDPGQGLRLIYYSQIVNDFQKGDIAEGYSVSREKKESFPLTVTSAQKNPTAFYLCASSIGRTGGTYEQYFGPGTRLTVT.

The chain joins TRBV6-5 to TRBJ1-2, with a possible D match to TRBD1 (6 bases). The CDR3 length is 12 residues. V was shortened by 10 bases and J by 4 bases, with 13 bases between the two germline ends. Germline V lookup: CDR1 MNHEY, CDR2 SVGAGI. CDR3 sequence: CATRGQPYGYTF. For the CDR3, the DNA is TGTGCCACCAGAGGACAGCCCTATGGCTACACCTTC.

The V call is TRBV5-4, the J call TRBJ2-2; TRBD2 is a possible D gene (7 bases). Germline V gives CDR1 SGHNT, CDR2 YYREEE (reference sequence). The CDR3 runs 16 residues. V was clipped by 2 bases and J by 5 bases, with 16 bases between them. CDR3 nucleotide sequence: TGTGCCAGCAGCTTTTTGGGGGGGCCTCTGACCGGGGAGCTGTTTTTT. It codes for CASSFLGGPLTGELFF.

The chain uses TRBV28 and TRBJ1-5, with D unresolved. The CDR3 has 15 amino acids. V was trimmed by 5 bases and J by 3 bases, leaving 14 bases between them. Germline CDR1 MDHEN, CDR2 SYDVKM. CDR3: CASSTLGPSNQPQHF. CDR3 nucleotide sequence: TGTGCCAGCAGTACTCTTGGGCCTTCCAATCAGCCCCAGCATTTT.

The chain employs TRBV30 and TRBJ1-5; TRBD1 might be the D (5 bases). The germline gives CDR1 GTSNPN, CDR2 SVGIG (reference sequence). The CDR3 loop spans 14 amino acids. Trimming pared 2 bases from V and 6 bases from J, leaving 14 bases between. The CDR3 reads CAWSREGRGQPQHF. DNA of the CDR3: TGTGCCTGGAGTCGAGAAGGGAGGGGTCAGCCCCAGCATTTT.

This chain joins TRBV18 and TRBJ2-3; a possible D gene is TRBD1 (6 bases). This CDR3 contains 15 residues. The germline V and J ends were trimmed by 2 bases and 3 bases, with 12 bases remaining between them. Germline V gene sequence: CDR1 KGHSH, CDR2 LQKENI. CDR3 region: CASSPGTIGTDTQYF. The CDR3 DNA reads as TGTGCCAGCTCACCAGGGACAATCGGGACAGATACGCAGTATTTT.

V usage is TRBV6-5 and J usage is TRBJ1-1; TRBD1 is a possible D gene (6 bases). V lost 5 bases to trimming and J lost 7 bases, with 11 bases between them. The CDR3 is 12 amino acids. Germline lookup yields CDR1 MNHEY and CDR2 SVGAGI. The CDR3 DNA reads TGTGCCAGCAGTACAGGGATGCGTGAAGCTTTCTTT. Translated, it gives CASSTGMREAFF.

The rearrangement uses TRBV18 and TRBJ1-2; D unresolved. CDR3 length equals 15 residues. In germline, CDR1 is KGHSH, CDR2 LQKENI. V lost 1 base, J lost 4 bases, and 13 bases lay in between. As DNA, the CDR3 is TGTGCCAGCTCACCACTGCAGGTGGAGGTCTATGGCTACACCTTC. Translating gives CASSPLQVEVYGYTF. The variable domain in full, with the rest retrieved from reference TRBV18 and TRBJ1-2, is NAGVMQNPRHLVRRRGQEARLRCSPMKGHSHVYWYRQLPEEGLKFMVYLQKENIIDESGMPKERFSAEFPKEGPSILRIQQVVRGDSAAYFCASSPLQVEVYGYTFGSGTRLTVV.

The chain is built from TRBV5-6 and TRBJ1-6; D possibly corresponds to TRBD1 (6 bases). This CDR3 comprises 15 residues. Germline CDR1 is SGHDT and CDR2 is YYEEEE. V shed 0 bases and J shed 9 bases, with 13 bases lying between them. DNA of the CDR3: TGTGCCAGCAGCTTGGGGACAGCAACCCCTTCACCCCTCCACTTT. Its translation is CASSLGTATPSPLHF.

The genes are TRBV9 and TRBJ1-2, with unresolved D. The CDR3 is 13 amino acids. Germline CDR1 and CDR2: SGDLS and YYNGEE. The V gene lost 1 base and the J gene lost 7 bases, with 11 bases spanning the gap. The CDR3 DNA reads as TGTGCCAGCAGCGTATCCTCCGGTGGTGGCTACACCTTC. Translation gives CASSVSSGGGYTF.

V gene TRBV6-4 combines with J gene TRBJ2-1; no clear D gene. The CDR3 sequence is 15 residues long. Germline CDR1 MRHNA, CDR2 SNTAGT. V was pared by 0 bases and J by 4 bases, with 10 bases between. DNA for the CDR3: TGTGCCAGCAGTGACTCGGGCAGAGAGTACAATGAGCAGTTCTTC. This translates into CASSDSGREYNEQFF.

The chain joins TRBV19 to TRBJ2-7; TRBD2 matches 11 bases. The CDR3 is 14 residues long. Germline V gene lookup returns CDR1 LNHDA and CDR2 SQIVND (reference sequence). J gave up 2 bases and V 6 bases, and 3 bases lay outside the gene matches. This chain's CDR3 is CASRKGLAAYEQYF. The CDR3 DNA sequence: TGTGCCAGTAGGAAGGGACTAGCGGCCTACGAGCAGTACTTC.

The chain carries TRBV7-2 and TRBJ2-7, with D possibly TRBD2 on 6 matching bases. Trimming removed 5 bases at V and 6 bases at J, with 20 bases between. CDR1 is SGHTA, CDR2 FQGNSA, per germline. This CDR3 comprises 15 residues. In nucleotides, the CDR3 is TGTGCCAGCAGCCCGGGCGGGGCAGGAGGAATCGAGCAGTACTTC. Its translation: CASSPGGAGGIEQYF.

This chain links TRBV9 with TRBJ2-7; D is possibly TRBD1 (6 bases). This CDR3 contains 14 residues. V was cut by 4 bases and J by 2 bases, with 13 bases left in between. Germline loops: CDR1 SGDLS, CDR2 YYNGEE. The CDR3 DNA reads as TGTGCCAGCAGCCCGAAGACAGGAACCTACGAGCAGTACTTC. It specifies CASSPKTGTYEQYF.

The V gene is TRBV5-1, the J gene TRBJ1-1; D is uncertain. The CDR3 covers 15 residues. Germline values: CDR1 SGHRS, CDR2 YFSETQ. The V end lost 7 bases, the J end lost 2 bases, and 18 bases lay between the germline ends. The CDR3 loop is CASRPNVSPNTEAFF. The CDR3 DNA reads as TGCGCCAGCCGCCCTAACGTTAGTCCTAACACTGAAGCTTTCTTT.

The chain has TRBV5-5 and TRBJ1-2; D may be TRBD1 (5 bases). The CDR3 contains 15 residues. The germline CDR1 and CDR2 sequences are SGHKS and YYEKEE (reference sequence). V was shortened by 0 bases and J by 4 bases, with 13 bases between the two germline ends. The CDR3, as DNA: TGTGCCAGCAGCTTGGCCGACAGAACAAGCTATGGCTACACCTTC. It is translated as CASSLADRTSYGYTF.

CDR3 in DNA: TGTGCCAGCAGTTACTCCCCAGGGTTGAACACTGAAGCTTTCTTT. Amino acids: CASSYSPGLNTEAFF. V is TRBV6-6 and J is TRBJ1-1, with D possibly TRBD1 on 5 matching bases. This CDR3 contains 15 residues. The germline V gene encodes CDR1 MNHNY and CDR2 SVGAGI (reference sequence). V was shortened by 0 bases and J by 0 bases, with 8 bases between the two germline ends.

The chain uses TRBV6-6 and TRBJ1-2; TRBD1 matches 9 bases. This CDR3 has 15 residues. CDR1 and CDR2 (germline): MNHNY, SVGAGI (reference sequence). Losses at the gene ends were 4 bases for V and 4 bases for J; bases not matched to a gene: 7. CDR3 DNA: TGTGCCAGCAGTTCTCCGGGACAGGGAGGCTATGGCTACACCTTC. Protein product: CASSSPGQGGYGYTF.